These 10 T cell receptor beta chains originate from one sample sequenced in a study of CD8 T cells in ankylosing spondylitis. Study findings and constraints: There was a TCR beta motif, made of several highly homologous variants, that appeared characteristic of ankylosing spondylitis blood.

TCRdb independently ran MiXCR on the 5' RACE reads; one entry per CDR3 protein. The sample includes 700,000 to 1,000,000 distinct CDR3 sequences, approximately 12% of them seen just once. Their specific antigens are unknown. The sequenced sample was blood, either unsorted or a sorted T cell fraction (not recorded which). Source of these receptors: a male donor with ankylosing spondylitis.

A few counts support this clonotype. CDR3: CAWSLAQRGTQYF. The CDR3 nucleotides are TGTGCCTGGAGTCTAGCGCAGAGGGGTACGCAGTATTTT. V is TRBV30 and J is TRBJ2-3, with D possibly TRBD2 on 6 matching bases. This CDR3 comprises 13 residues. Looked up from germline, CDR1 is GTSNPN and CDR2 is SVGIG (reference sequence). V dropped 2 bases and J dropped 8 bases, with 14 bases sitting between them. The variable domain in full, with the rest retrieved from reference TRBV30 and TRBJ2-3, is SQTIHQWPATLVQPVGSPLSLECTVEGTSNPNLYWYRQAAGRGLQLLFYSVGIGQISSEVPQNLSASRPQDRQFILSSKKLLLSDSGFYLCAWSLAQRGTQYFGPGTRLTVL.

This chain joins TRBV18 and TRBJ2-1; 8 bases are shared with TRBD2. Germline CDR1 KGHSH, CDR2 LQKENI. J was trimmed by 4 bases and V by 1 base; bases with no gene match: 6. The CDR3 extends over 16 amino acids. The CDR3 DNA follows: TGTGCCAGCTCACCACGTGCTAGCGGGCATTACAATGAGCAGTTCTTC. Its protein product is CASSPRASGHYNEQFF.

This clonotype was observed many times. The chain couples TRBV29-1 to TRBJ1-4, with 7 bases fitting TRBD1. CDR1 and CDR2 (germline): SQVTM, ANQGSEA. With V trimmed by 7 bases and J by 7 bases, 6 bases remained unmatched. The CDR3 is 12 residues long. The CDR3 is CSGRGNGEKLFF. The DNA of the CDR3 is TGCAGCGGCAGGGGGAACGGTGAAAAACTGTTTTTT.

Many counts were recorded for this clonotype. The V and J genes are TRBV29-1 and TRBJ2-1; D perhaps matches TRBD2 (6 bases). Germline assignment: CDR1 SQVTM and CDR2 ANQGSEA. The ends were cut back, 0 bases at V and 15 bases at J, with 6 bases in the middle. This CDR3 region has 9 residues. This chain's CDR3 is CSVEEGGFF. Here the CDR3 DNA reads TGCAGCGTTGAAGAGGGAGGGTTCTTC.

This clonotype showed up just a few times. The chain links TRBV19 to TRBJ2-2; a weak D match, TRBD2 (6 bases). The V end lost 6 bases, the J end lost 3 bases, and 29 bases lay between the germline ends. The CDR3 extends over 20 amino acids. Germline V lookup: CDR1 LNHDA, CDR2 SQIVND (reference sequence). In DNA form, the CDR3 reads TGTGCCAGTAGCCTAAGGGGAGGCAGGTGGAAGGAGATAGACACCGGGGAGCTGTTTTTT. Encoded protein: CASSLRGGRWKEIDTGELFF.

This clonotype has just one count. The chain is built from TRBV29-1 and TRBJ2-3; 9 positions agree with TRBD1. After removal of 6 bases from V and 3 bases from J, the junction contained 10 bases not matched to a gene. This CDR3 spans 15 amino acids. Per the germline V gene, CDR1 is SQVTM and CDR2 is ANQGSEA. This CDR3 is CSVQPTGGQTDTQYF. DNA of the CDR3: TGCAGCGTGCAACCGACAGGGGGTCAGACAGATACGCAGTATTTT.

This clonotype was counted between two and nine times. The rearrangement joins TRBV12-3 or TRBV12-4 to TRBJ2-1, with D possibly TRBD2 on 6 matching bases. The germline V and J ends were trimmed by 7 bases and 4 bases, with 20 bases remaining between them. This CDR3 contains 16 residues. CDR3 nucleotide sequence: TGTGCCAGCACCCTGGGTGGAGGGGCGCGGTACAATGAGCAGTTCTTC. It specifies CASTLGGGARYNEQFF.

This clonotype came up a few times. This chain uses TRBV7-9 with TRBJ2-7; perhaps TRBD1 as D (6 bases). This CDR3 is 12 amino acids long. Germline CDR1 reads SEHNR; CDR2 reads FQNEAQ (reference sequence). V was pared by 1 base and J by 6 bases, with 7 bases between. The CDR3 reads CASSLEQGEQYF. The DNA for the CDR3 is TGTGCCAGCAGCTTAGAACAGGGCGAGCAGTACTTC. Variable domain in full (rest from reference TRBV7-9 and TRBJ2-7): DTGVSQNPRHKITKRGQNVTFRCDPISEHNRLYWYRQTLGQGPEFLTYFQNEAQLEKSRLLSDRFSAERPKGSFSTLEIQRTEQGDSAMYLCASSLEQGEQYFGPGTRLTVT.

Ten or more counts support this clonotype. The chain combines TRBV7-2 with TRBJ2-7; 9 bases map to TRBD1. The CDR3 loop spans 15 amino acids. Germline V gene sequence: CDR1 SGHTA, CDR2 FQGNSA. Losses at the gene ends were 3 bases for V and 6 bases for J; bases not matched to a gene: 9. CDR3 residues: CASSLGQGGMGEQYF. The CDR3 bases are TGTGCCAGCAGCTTGGGACAGGGAGGCATGGGCGAGCAGTACTTC.

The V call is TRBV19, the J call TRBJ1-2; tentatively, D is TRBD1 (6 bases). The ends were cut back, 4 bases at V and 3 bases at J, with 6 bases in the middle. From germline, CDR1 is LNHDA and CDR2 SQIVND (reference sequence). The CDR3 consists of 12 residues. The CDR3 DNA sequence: TGTGCCAGTAGTAGACAGGACTATGGCTACACCTTC. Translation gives CASSRQDYGYTF. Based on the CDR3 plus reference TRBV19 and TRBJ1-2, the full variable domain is DGGITQSPKYLFRKEGQNVTLSCEQNLNHDAMYWYRQDPGQGLRLIYYSQIVNDFQKGDIAEGYSVSREKKESFPLTVTSAQKNPTAFYLCASSRQDYGYTFGSGTRLTVV.